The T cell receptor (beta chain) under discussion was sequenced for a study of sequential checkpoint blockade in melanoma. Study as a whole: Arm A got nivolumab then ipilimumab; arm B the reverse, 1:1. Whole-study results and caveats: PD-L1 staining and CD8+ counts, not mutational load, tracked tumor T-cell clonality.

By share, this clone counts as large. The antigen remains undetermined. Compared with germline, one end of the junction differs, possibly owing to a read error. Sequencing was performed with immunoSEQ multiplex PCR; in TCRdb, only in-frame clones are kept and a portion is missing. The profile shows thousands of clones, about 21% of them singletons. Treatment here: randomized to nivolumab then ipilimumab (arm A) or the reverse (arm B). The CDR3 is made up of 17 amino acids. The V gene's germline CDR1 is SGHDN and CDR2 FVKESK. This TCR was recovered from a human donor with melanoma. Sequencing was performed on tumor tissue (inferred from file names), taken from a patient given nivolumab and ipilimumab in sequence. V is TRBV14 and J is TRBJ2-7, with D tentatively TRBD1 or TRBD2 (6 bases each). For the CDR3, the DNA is TGTGCCAGCAGTCAAGGGGGGAGGCGGAGAGTTACCTACGAGCAGTACTTC. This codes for CASSQGGRRRVTYEQYF.